This entry lists 8 T cell receptor beta chains sequenced from one sample in a study of T cell clones after liver transplantation. Generated by immunoSEQ multiplex PCR, the TCRdb table keeps only in-frame clones and is missing some. The profile shows about 120,000 clones, 90% of them singletons. The sample consisted of CD4+ T cells from blood, taken 12 months after liver transplant. Receptor source: a human patient who received a liver transplant. Some T cells may possibly be graft donor cells.

The rearrangement uses TRBV7-2 and TRBJ1-1, with 7 bases that match TRBD1. With 7 bases clipped from V and 1 base from J, the junction kept 6 bases outside the gene matches. This CDR3 is built from 14 residues. Germline values: CDR1 SGHTA, CDR2 FQGNSA. CDR3 nucleotide sequence: TGTGCCAGCACTTTGGGACAGACGAACACTGAAGCTTTCTTT. Its translation: CASTLGQTNTEAFF. Variable domain in full (rest from reference TRBV7-2 and TRBJ1-1): GAGVSQSPSNKVTEKGKDVELRCDPISGHTALYWYRQSLGQGLEFLIYFQGNSAPDKSGLPSDRFSAERTGGSVSTLTIQRTQQEDSAVYLCASTLGQTNTEAFFGQGTRLTVV.

The chain is built from TRBV11-2 and TRBJ2-2, with D maybe TRBD1 (6 bases). The CDR3 totals 15 residues. Germline V gene data show CDR1 as SGHAT and CDR2 as FQNNGV. Between the trimmed V and J ends, which lost 3 bases and 7 bases, there was a span of 15 bases. DNA of the CDR3: TGTGCCAGCAGCTTTTCTAGGGGGTTAGGCGGGGAGCTGTTTTTT. Translated: CASSFSRGLGGELFF.

Only a few counts were recorded for this clone. The chain recombines TRBV4-2 with TRBJ1-4, with a possible D match to TRBD1 (6 bases). V was trimmed by 4 bases and J by 0 bases, leaving 12 bases between them. The length of the CDR3 is 16 residues. CDR1 is LGHNA and CDR2 is YNFKEQ in the germline V gene. The DNA for the CDR3 is TGTGCCAGCAGCCTTAATGGGGGGCCAACTAATGAAAAACTGTTTTTT. As protein: CASSLNGGPTNEKLFF.

This clone was seen just once. The V gene is TRBV6-6, the J gene TRBJ2-4; 8 nucleotides agree with TRBD2. The CDR3 runs 15 residues. V lost 8 bases, J lost 6 bases, and 12 bases stayed unmatched. Germline-derived CDR1 and CDR2 are MNHNY and SVGAGI (reference sequence). This CDR3 reads CASAAGGSFPNIQYF. CDR3 sequence (DNA): TGTGCCAGCGCGGCGGGAGGTTCCTTCCCAAACATTCAGTACTTC.

In its sample, this clone was seen a few times. The chain employs TRBV6-1 and TRBJ2-7, with D maybe TRBD2 (5 bases). CDR1 is MNHNS and CDR2 is SASEGT in the germline V gene. V shed 0 bases and J shed 5 bases, with 5 bases lying between them. CDR3 length: 12 amino acids. CDR3 nucleotides: TGTGCCAGCAGTGAAGCGAGGGACGAGCAGTACTTC. It specifies CASSEARDEQYF.

This chain joins TRBV7-9 and TRBJ1-4; D perhaps matches TRBD1 (6 bases). V lost 1 base and J lost 4, with 10 bases in between. Germline CDR1 is SEHNR and CDR2 is FQNEAQ (reference sequence). The CDR3 runs 15 residues. The CDR3 sequence: CASSLEGGHNEKLFF. The DNA of the CDR3 is TGTGCCAGCAGCTTAGAGGGGGGGCATAATGAAAAACTGTTTTTT.

This chain joins TRBV19 and TRBJ1-3; the D is unclear. The CDR3 length is 12 residues. V was cut by 3 bases and J by 8 bases, with 8 bases left in between. Looked up from germline, CDR1 is LNHDA and CDR2 is SQIVND (reference sequence). Here the CDR3 reads CASSIWRDTIYF. CDR3 nucleotides: TGTGCCAGTAGTATTTGGCGGGACACCATATATTTT.

J is TRBJ1-2 and V is TRBV28, with TRBD1 matching over 9 bases. The CDR3 is made up of 13 amino acids. Trimming at V came to 5 bases and at J to 6 bases, leaving 4 bases not matched to a gene. Germline V CDR1 and CDR2: MDHEN, SYDVKM. The CDR3 DNA reads as TGTGCCAGCAGTCCACAGGGGGCGGATGGCTACACCTTC. Its protein is CASSPQGADGYTF.